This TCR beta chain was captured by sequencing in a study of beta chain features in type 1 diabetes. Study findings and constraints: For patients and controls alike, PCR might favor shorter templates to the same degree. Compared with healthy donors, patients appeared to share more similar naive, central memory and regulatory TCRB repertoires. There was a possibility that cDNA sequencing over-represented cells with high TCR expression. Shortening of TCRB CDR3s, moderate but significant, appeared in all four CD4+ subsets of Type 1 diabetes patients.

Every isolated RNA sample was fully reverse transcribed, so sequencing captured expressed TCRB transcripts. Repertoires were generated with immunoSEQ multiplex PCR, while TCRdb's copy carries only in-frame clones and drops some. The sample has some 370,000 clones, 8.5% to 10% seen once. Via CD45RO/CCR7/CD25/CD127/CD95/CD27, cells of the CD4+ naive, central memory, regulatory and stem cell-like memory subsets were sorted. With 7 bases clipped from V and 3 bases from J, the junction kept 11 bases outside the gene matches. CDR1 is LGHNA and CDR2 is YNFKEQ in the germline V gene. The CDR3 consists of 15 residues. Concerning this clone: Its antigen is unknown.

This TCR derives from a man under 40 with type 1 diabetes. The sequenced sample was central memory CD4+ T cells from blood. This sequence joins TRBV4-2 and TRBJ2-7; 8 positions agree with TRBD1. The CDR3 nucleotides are TGTGCCAGCACCCCCACCGGGACAGGATTCTACGAGCAGTACTTC. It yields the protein CASTPTGTGFYEQYF.